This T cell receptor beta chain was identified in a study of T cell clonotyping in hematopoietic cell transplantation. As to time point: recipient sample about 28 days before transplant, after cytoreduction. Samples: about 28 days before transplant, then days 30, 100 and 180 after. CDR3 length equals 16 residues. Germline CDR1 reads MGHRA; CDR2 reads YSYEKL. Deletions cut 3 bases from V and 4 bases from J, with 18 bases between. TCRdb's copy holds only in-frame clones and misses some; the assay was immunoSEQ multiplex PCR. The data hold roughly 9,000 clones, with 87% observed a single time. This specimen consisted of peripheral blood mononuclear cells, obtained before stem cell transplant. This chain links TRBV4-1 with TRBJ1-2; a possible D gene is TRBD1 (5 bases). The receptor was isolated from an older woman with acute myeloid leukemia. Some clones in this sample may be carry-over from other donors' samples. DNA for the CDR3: TGCGCCAGCAGCCAGGACCCTCACGGGGCTCCCTATGGCTACACCTTC. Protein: CASSQDPHGAPYGYTF.